This T cell receptor beta chain was retrieved from a study of T cell clones after liver transplantation. Study background: Third-party-reactive TCRbeta sequences from pre-transplant mixed lymphocyte reactions served as antigen-independent comparators. Whole-study findings and limits: Post-transplant time points were not standardized, so conclusions are preliminary. Graft donor-reactive T cells may have migrated into the graft rather than being deleted.

For this clone: Its cognate antigen is unknown.

Trimming stripped 8 bases from V and 6 bases from J, with 13 bases between. Per the germline V gene, CDR1 is SNHLY and CDR2 is FYNNEI. CDR3 length: 13 residues. Sequenced by immunoSEQ multiplex PCR; TCRdb stores in-frame clones only, minus some. The top ten clones hold 2.8% of a sample with 65,000 to 80,000 clones, around four fifths of them seen once. The sequencing used CD4+ T cells from blood, collected at the 22-month timepoint. The receptor comes from a human patient who received a liver transplant. The T cells may come from the graft donor. The chain employs TRBV2 and TRBJ1-4, with D unclear. The CDR3 sequence: CASRPASHEKLFF. As DNA, the CDR3 is TGTGCCAGCCGCCCCGCCTCGCATGAAAAACTGTTTTTT.